Below, 6 T cell receptor beta chains from the same sample are listed, as sequenced in a study of blood T cell repertoires in COVID-19 (dated by TCRdb to the early 2020s). Preparation of the library involved the immunoSEQ multiplex PCR assay. Imported from immuneACCESS, the table was reduced by TCRdb to in-frame sequences with V and J called. These copies leave out some clones; in studies compared against another copy, an unresolved V gene accounts for under half, and the cause of the remainder is not known. This sample lists about 320,000 clones; roughly nine tenths were detected once. 2% to 3% of the sample comes from the top ten. Specimen: PBMCs or T cells enriched from blood (not recorded which). These receptors originate from a man aged 55 to 69 who had recovered from COVID-19.

This rearrangement joins TRBV13 to TRBJ1-4; 9 positions match TRBD1. This CDR3 has 15 residues. Germline V lookup: CDR1 PRHDT, CDR2 FYEKMQ (reference sequence). J gave up 4 bases and V 5 bases, and 5 bases lay outside the gene matches. The CDR3 is CASSARQGGNEKLFF. The CDR3 region has the DNA TGTGCCAGCAGCGCCAGACAGGGGGGTAATGAAAAACTGTTTTTT. The whole variable domain, filled in from reference TRBV13 and TRBJ1-4, reads AAGVIQSPRHLIKEKRETATLKCYPIPRHDTVYWYQQGPGQDPQFLISFYEKMQSDKGSIPDRFSAQQFSDYHSELNMSSLELGDSALYFCASSARQGGNEKLFFGSGTQLSVL.

The chain couples TRBV5-4 to TRBJ2-2; D gene ambiguous. The V gene's germline CDR1 is SGHNT and CDR2 YYREEE (reference sequence). There are 13 residues in the CDR3. Deletions cut 4 bases from V and 0 bases from J, with 4 bases between. CDR3 nucleotide sequence: TGTGCCAGCAGCCCGGCGAACACCGGGGAGCTGTTTTTT. Its protein product is CASSPANTGELFF.

The chain carries TRBV5-6 and TRBJ2-7, with 8 bases that match TRBD2. Trimming at V came to 4 bases and at J to 4 bases, leaving 16 bases not matched to a gene. CDR1 and CDR2 from the germline V gene are SGHDT and YYEEEE. CDR3 size: 17 residues. Here the CDR3 reads CASSQRILSGIPYEQYF. CDR3 DNA sequence: TGTGCCAGCAGCCAACGAATCCTTAGCGGGATCCCGTACGAGCAGTACTTC. Drawing the rest from reference TRBV5-6 and TRBJ2-7, the complete variable domain is DAGVTQSPTHLIKTRGQQVTLRCSPKSGHDTVSWYQQALGQGPQFIFQYYEEEERQRGNFPDRFSGHQFPNYSSELNVNALLLGDSALYLCASSQRILSGIPYEQYFGPGTRLTVT.

The count of this clone is one. J is TRBJ2-2 and V is TRBV6-6; 7 bases line up with TRBD2. The germline V gene encodes CDR1 MNHNY and CDR2 SVGAGI (reference sequence). Trimming removed 7 bases from V and 8 bases from J; junction bases left unmatched: 13. This CDR3 contains 15 residues. CDR3 nucleotides: TGTGCCAGCACCCATACGAGGACTAGTGGTGGGGAGCTGTTTTTT. Translation gives CASTHTRTSGGELFF.

The chain links TRBV7-6 to TRBJ1-1; 7 bases map to TRBD1. Per the germline V gene, CDR1 is SGHVS and CDR2 is FNYEAQ. This CDR3 comprises 15 residues. V trimming: 4 bases; J trimming: 6 bases; junction bases outside the gene matches: 11. The chain's CDR3 is CASSSLSQGEAEAFF. The CDR3 nucleotides read TGTGCCAGCAGCTCCCTATCGCAGGGGGAAGCTGAAGCTTTCTTT.

The gene calls are TRBV5-3 and TRBJ2-7; TRBD1 matches 7 bases. TRBV5-3 is an ORF; its function is uncertain. Unmatched junction bases numbered 17, after V lost 5 bases and J lost 3 bases. This CDR3 is built from 17 residues. The CDR3 loop reads CARSQNIGTDNYYEQYF. The DNA of the CDR3 is TGTGCCAGAAGTCAAAATATCGGGACAGACAACTACTACGAGCAGTACTTC.